Below, 5 T cell receptor beta chains from the same sample are listed, as sequenced in a study of cytomegalovirus exposure and HLA in healthy donors (dated 2017 in TCRdb). Libraries came from the immunoSEQ multiplex PCR assay. The immuneACCESS repertoire file appears here via TCRdb, limited to in-frame rearrangements. These files lack a portion of the clones; in checked studies, under half of the deficit traces to unresolved V genes, and the cause of the others is not known. The sample yields roughly 220,000 clones; about nine tenths were counted once. More than 0.85% of the sample comes from the top ten. Sequenced input: PBMCs. These receptors were collected from a woman between 18 and 30 years old in good health and CMV-seronegative.

The rearrangement links TRBV4-2 to TRBJ1-4, with D perhaps matching TRBD1 (5 bases). The V gene's germline CDR1 is LGHNA and CDR2 YNFKEQ. The CDR3 has 14 amino acids. With 0 bases removed from V and 11 bases from J, the gap between germline ends came to 13 bases. CDR3 protein: CASSQDRDGGKLFF. CDR3 nucleotides: TGTGCCAGCAGCCAAGATCGGGACGGGGGGAAACTGTTTTTT.

This chain uses TRBV6-5 with TRBJ2-1, with D perhaps matching TRBD1 (5 bases). Trimming removed 11 bases from V and 10 bases from J, with 18 bases in between. Germline loops: CDR1 MNHEY, CDR2 SVGAGI. This CDR3 spans 12 amino acids. The CDR3 DNA sequence: TGTGCCGCCAGGGCCCAAGCCGGGGAGCAGTTCTTC. Residues: CAARAQAGEQFF.

The V call is TRBV5-1, the J call TRBJ2-7; D possibly corresponds to TRBD2 (6 bases). Germline V CDR1 and CDR2: SGHRS, YFSETQ. CDR3 length: 15 amino acids. The V and J ends lost 1 base and 2 bases respectively, with 13 bases between them. CDR3 region: CASSLIAGSTYEQYF. CDR3 DNA sequence: TGCGCCAGCAGCTTGATCGCGGGATCCACCTACGAGCAGTACTTC.

The gene calls are TRBV7-2 and TRBJ1-6; 7 positions match TRBD1. CDR1 is SGHTA, CDR2 FQGNSA, per germline. Trimming took 5 bases from V and 7 from J; bases not matched to a gene: 11. This CDR3 region has 16 residues. CDR3 nucleotides: TGTGCCAGCAGCCCAGCGACAGGGCTTAGAAATTCACCCCTCCACTTT. Its protein product is CASSPATGLRNSPLHF.

This chain connects TRBV10-1 to TRBJ2-1, with no clear D. This CDR3 is built from 17 residues. From germline, CDR1 is WNHNN and CDR2 SYGVQD (reference sequence). Trimming removed 0 bases at V and 9 bases at J, with 21 bases between. The CDR3 protein is CASSESRRPANDGEQFF. The DNA of the CDR3 is TGCGCCAGCAGTGAGTCACGGCGGCCAGCGAATGACGGTGAGCAGTTCTTC.